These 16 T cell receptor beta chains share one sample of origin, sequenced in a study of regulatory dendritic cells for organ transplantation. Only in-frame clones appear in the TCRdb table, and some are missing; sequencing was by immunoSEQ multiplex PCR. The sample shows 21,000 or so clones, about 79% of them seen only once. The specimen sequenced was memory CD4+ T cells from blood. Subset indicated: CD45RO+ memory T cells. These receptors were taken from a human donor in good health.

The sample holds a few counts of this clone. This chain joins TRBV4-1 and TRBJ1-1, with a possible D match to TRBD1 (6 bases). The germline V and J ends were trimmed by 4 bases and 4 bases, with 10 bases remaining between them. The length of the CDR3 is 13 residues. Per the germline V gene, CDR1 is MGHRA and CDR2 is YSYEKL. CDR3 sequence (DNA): TGCGCCAGCAGCCGCGGACAGAGCACTGAAGCTTTCTTT. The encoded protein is CASSRGQSTEAFF.

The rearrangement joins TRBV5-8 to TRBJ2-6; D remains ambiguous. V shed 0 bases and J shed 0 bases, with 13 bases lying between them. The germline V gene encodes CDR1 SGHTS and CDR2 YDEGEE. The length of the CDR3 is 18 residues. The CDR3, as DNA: TGTGCCAGCAGCTTGGCCAGGTCCTCGACCTCTGGGGCCAACGTCCTGACTTTC. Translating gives CASSLARSSTSGANVLTF.

The CDR3 is CASSDQAGGYYTGELFF. The CDR3 nucleotides are TGTGCCAGCAGTGACCAGGCGGGGGGATATTACACCGGGGAGCTGTTTTTT. V is TRBV2 and J is TRBJ2-2; 8 bases fit TRBD2. The V gene's germline CDR1 is SNHLY and CDR2 FYNNEI. The length of the CDR3 is 17 residues. Losses at the gene ends were 3 bases for V and 3 bases for J; bases not matched to a gene: 9.

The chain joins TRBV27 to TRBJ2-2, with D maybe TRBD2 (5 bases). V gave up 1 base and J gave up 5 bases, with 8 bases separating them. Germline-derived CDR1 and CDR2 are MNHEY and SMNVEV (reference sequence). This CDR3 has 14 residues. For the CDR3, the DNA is TGTGCCAGCAGTTTATTTGGCGGGACCGGGGAGCTGTTTTTT. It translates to CASSLFGGTGELFF.

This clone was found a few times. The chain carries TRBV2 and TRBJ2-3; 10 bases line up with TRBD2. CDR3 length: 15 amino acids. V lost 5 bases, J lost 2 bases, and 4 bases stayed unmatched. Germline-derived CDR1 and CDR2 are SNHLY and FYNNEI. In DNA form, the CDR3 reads TGTGCCAGCAGTAGAGCGGGGGGGATCACAGATACGCAGTATTTT. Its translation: CASSRAGGITDTQYF.

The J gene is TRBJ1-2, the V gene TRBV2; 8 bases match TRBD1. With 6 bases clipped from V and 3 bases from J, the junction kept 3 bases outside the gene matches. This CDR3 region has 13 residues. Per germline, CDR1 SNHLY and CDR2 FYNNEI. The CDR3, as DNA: TGTGCCAGCAGCCAGGACAGGGACTATGGCTACACCTTC. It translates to CASSQDRDYGYTF.

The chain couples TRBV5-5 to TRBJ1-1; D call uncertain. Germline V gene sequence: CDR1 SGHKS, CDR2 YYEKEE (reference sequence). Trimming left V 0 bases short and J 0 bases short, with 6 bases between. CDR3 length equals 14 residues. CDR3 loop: CASSLGGVNTEAFF. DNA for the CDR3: TGTGCCAGCAGCTTGGGAGGAGTGAACACTGAAGCTTTCTTT.

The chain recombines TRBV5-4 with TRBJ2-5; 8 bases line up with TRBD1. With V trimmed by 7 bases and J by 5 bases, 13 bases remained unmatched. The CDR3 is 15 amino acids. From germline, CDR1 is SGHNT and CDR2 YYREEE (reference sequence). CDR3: CASQQGGRLRETQYF. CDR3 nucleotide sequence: TGTGCCAGCCAACAGGGGGGCCGGTTGAGGGAGACCCAGTACTTC.

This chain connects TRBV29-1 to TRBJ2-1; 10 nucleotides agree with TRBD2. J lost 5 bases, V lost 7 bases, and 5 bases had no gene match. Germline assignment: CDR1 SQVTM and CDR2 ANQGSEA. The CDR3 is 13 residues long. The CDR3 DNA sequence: TGCAGCGCGCGGACTAGCGGCGACAATGAGCAGTTCTTC. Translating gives CSARTSGDNEQFF.

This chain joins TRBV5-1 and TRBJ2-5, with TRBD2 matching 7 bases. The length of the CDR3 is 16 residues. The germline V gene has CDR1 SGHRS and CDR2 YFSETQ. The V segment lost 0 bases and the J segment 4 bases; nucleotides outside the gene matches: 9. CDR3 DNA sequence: TGCGCCAGCAGCTTGGCACCAGCGGGATCGGGAGAGACCCAGTACTTC. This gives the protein CASSLAPAGSGETQYF.

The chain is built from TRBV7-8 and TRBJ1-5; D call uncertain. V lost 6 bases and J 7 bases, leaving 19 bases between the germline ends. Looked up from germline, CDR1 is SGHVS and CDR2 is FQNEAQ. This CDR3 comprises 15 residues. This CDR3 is CASRLTPGEGQPQHF. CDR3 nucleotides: TGTGCCAGCAGGCTAACACCCGGAGAAGGCCAGCCCCAGCATTTT.

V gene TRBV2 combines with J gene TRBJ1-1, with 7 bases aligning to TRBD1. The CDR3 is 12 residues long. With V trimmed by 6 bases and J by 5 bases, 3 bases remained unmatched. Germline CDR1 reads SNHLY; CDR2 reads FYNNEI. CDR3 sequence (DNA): TGTGCCAGCAGAACAGGGGTGACTGAAGCTTTCTTT. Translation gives CASRTGVTEAFF.

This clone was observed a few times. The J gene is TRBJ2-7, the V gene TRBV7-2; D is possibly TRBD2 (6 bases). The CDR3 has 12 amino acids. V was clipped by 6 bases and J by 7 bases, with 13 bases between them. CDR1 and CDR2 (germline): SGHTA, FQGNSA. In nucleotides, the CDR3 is TGTGCCAGCAGTATGACCCGGGGGGAGCAGTACTTC. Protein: CASSMTRGEQYF. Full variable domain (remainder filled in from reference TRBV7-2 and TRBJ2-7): GAGVSQSPSNKVTEKGKDVELRCDPISGHTALYWYRQSLGQGLEFLIYFQGNSAPDKSGLPSDRFSAERTGGSVSTLTIQRTQQEDSAVYLCASSMTRGEQYFGPGTRLTVT.

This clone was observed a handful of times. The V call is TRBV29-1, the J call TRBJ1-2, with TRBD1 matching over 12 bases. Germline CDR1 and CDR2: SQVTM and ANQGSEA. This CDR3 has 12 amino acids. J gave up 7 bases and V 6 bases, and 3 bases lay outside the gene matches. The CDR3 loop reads CSVGDRGLGYTF. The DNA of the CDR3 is TGCAGCGTGGGGGACAGGGGGCTTGGCTACACCTTC.

The CDR3 bases are TGTGCCACACGGGGGGGGGATCAGCCCCAGCATTTT. Translation gives CATRGGDQPQHF. The V gene is TRBV25-1, the J gene TRBJ1-5; maybe TRBD1 (5 bases). V shed 10 bases and J shed 5 bases, with 12 bases lying between them. The germline V gene encodes CDR1 MGHDK and CDR2 SYGVNS. This CDR3 is 12 amino acids long. Drawing the rest from reference TRBV25-1 and TRBJ1-5, the complete variable domain is EADIYQTPRYLVIGTGKKITLECSQTMGHDKMYWYQQDPGMELHLIHYSYGVNSTEKGDLSSESTVSRIRTEHFPLTLESARPSHTSQYLCATRGGDQPQHFGDGTRLSIL.

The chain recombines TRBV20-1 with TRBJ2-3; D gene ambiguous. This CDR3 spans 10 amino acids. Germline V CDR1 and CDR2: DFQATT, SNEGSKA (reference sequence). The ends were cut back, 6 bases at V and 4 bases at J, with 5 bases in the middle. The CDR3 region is CSAQADTQYF. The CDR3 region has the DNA TGCAGTGCCCAGGCAGATACGCAGTATTTT.